This entry lists 24 T cell receptor beta chains sequenced from one sample in a study of vaccination and CD4 T cells after COVID-19. These receptors have no identified antigens. Sequenced with the Oncomine TCR Beta short-read assay was DNA taken from cultured CD4+ T cells. TCRdb recomputed calls from the PCR reads with MiXCR, one row per CDR3 protein. The sample records 4,000 to 4,500 distinct CDR3 sequences, 21% being singletons. Treatment specified: roughly 10-day PBMC culture with coronavirus spike peptide pools or control peptides (ViraFEST assay). What was sequenced was CD4+ T cells from blood, cultured in vitro. The source of these receptors is a human donor who had recovered from COVID-19.

The chain is built from TRBV5-3 and TRBJ1-1, with D perhaps TRBD1 (6 bases). TRBV5-3 is placed among ORFs of uncertain function. V shed 1 base and J shed 2 bases, with 15 bases lying between them. The CDR3 loop spans 16 amino acids. The CDR3 DNA reads as TGTGCCAGAAGCTTGAAGCCGGGACACGGAAACACTGAAGCTTTCTTT. It yields the protein CARSLKPGHGNTEAFF.

The rearrangement joins TRBV5-5 to TRBJ2-2, with 10 bases matching TRBD2. The CDR3 is 20 residues long. With 0 bases clipped from V and 0 bases from J, the junction kept 11 bases outside the gene matches. In germline, CDR1 is SGHKS, CDR2 YYEKEE (reference sequence). In DNA form, the CDR3 reads TGTGCCAGCAGCTTGGTGCCTAGCGGGGGTTTCGACGCGAACACCGGGGAGCTGTTTTTT. It translates to CASSLVPSGGFDANTGELFF.

The CDR3 region is CASSFSGGEDTQYF. In DNA form, the CDR3 reads TGTGCCAGCAGTTTCTCCGGGGGCGAAGATACGCAGTATTTT. J is TRBJ2-3 and V is TRBV12-3 or TRBV12-4; D possibly uses TRBD1 or TRBD2 (6 bases each). The CDR3 totals 14 residues. Trimming removed 3 bases at V and 5 bases at J, with 12 bases between.

This clonotype is medium-sized within its sample. The CDR3 loop reads CASSTTGLAENIQYF. CDR3 nucleotide sequence: TGTGCCAGCAGCACAACCGGACTAGCGGAAAACATTCAGTACTTC. The chain recombines TRBV11-2 with TRBJ2-4, with 10 bases fitting TRBD2. Per the germline V gene, CDR1 is SGHAT and CDR2 is FQNNGV. The CDR3 contains 15 residues. V was clipped by 5 bases and J by 5 bases; unmatched bases: 6.

CDR3 bases: TGTGCCAGCAGCCGGGCGATTGGACAGTCCTACGAGCAGTACTTC. This translates into CASSRAIGQSYEQYF. The chain has TRBV3-1 and TRBJ2-7; perhaps TRBD1 as D (6 bases). V lost 4 bases, J lost 1 base, and 14 bases lay in between. There are 15 residues in the CDR3. Germline V gene sequence: CDR1 LGHDT, CDR2 YNNKEL (reference sequence).

This clonotype was picked up a small number of times. This chain links TRBV30 with TRBJ2-2; weak D call: TRBD1 (6 bases). The CDR3 runs 17 residues. Germline assignment: CDR1 GTSNPN and CDR2 SVGIG (reference sequence). Trimming left V 5 bases short and J 7 bases short, with 26 bases between. The CDR3 is CAWDQSWGQGSSGELFF. The DNA for the CDR3 is TGTGCCTGGGATCAATCCTGGGGGCAGGGATCGAGCGGGGAGCTGTTTTTT.

In this sample, this clonotype turned up a few times. The rearrangement links TRBV18 to TRBJ2-3, with D maybe TRBD2 (5 bases). The V end lost 4 bases, the J end lost 0 bases, and 14 bases lay between the germline ends. The germline V gene encodes CDR1 KGHSH and CDR2 LQKENI. CDR3 length: 16 amino acids. The CDR3 nucleotides read TGTGCCAGCTCACGGGAGCGGCCCACTAGCACAGATACGCAGTATTTT. This codes for CASSRERPTSTDTQYF.

This clonotype was seen a few times. This rearrangement joins TRBV15 to TRBJ2-5; unclear D gene. CDR1 is LNHNV, CDR2 YYDKDF, per germline (reference sequence). The CDR3 is made up of 13 amino acids. The V end was cut by 0 bases, the J end by 5 bases, with 7 bases between. CDR3 DNA sequence: TGTGCCACCAGCAGAGATATCGGGGAGACCCAGTACTTC. Translation gives CATSRDIGETQYF.

This clonotype was detected only once. A read error may account for a junction end that differs from germline. V and J are TRBV12-3 or TRBV12-4 and TRBJ2-2, with D unresolved. CDR3 length: 15 amino acids. CDR3 amino acids: CAGSPAPPGSGELFF. For the CDR3, the DNA is TGTGCCGGCAGTCCAGCTCCCCCGGGTTCCGGGGAGCTGTTTTTT.

By sample share, this clonotype is medium-sized. This chain joins TRBV10-2 and TRBJ1-2; tentative D call: TRBD1 (6 bases). V was trimmed by 6 bases and J by 3 bases, leaving 14 bases between them. Germline values: CDR1 WSHSY, CDR2 SAAADI. This CDR3 has 14 amino acids. This CDR3 is CASRDWTDDYGYTF. CDR3 bases: TGCGCCAGCAGGGATTGGACAGACGACTATGGCTACACCTTC.

The DNA for the CDR3 is TGTGCCGCCAGCAGCCCCCAAGGGAGCTCCTACAATGAGCAGTTCTTC. Protein: CAASSPQGSSYNEQFF. The gene calls are TRBV25-1 and TRBJ2-1; perhaps TRBD2 as D (5 bases). In germline, CDR1 is MGHDK, CDR2 SYGVNS. Trimming pared 11 bases from V and 0 bases from J, leaving 20 bases between. The CDR3 is made up of 16 amino acids.

This clonotype was detected a few times. The chain recombines TRBV15 with TRBJ2-5; 8 bases agree with TRBD2. The CDR3 runs to 16 residues. The V gene's germline CDR1 is LNHNV and CDR2 YYDKDF (reference sequence). J gave up 6 bases and V 3 bases, and 12 bases lay outside the gene matches. The CDR3 bases are TGTGCCACCAGCAGGGGGACCCGGGGGGGCGGAAAGACCCAGTACTTC. Residues: CATSRGTRGGGKTQYF.

This clonotype was counted only a few times. This sequence joins TRBV6-1 and TRBJ2-1; 8 nucleotides line up with TRBD2. The CDR3 totals 15 residues. V trimming: 5 bases; J trimming: 0 bases; junction bases outside the gene matches: 3. Germline CDR1 MNHNS, CDR2 SASEGT. The CDR3 region has the DNA TGTGCCAGCAGTCGGGGGGGAAGCTCCTACAATGAGCAGTTCTTC. This encodes CASSRGGSSYNEQFF.

The chain has TRBV4-1 and TRBJ2-1; D is tentatively TRBD1 or TRBD2 (7 bases each). Germline lookup yields CDR1 MGHRA and CDR2 YSYEKL. CDR3 length: 16 residues. The V and J ends lost 4 bases and 5 bases respectively, with 18 bases between them. The CDR3 DNA reads as TGCGCCAGCAGCCCGAAGGTGTCAGGGGGGGACAATGAGCAGTTCTTC. It specifies CASSPKVSGGDNEQFF.

The rearrangement joins TRBV4-2 to TRBJ2-3, with 8 positions matching TRBD2. The junction had 7 bases not matched to a gene; V was cut back by 0 bases and J by 2 bases. The CDR3 is 17 amino acids. Germline values: CDR1 LGHNA, CDR2 YNFKEQ. Here the CDR3 DNA reads TGTGCCAGCAGCCAAGACCCCGGGGGGGAATCCACAGATACGCAGTATTTT. Translating it yields CASSQDPGGESTDTQYF.

This clonotype was seen more than once but under ten times. The V call is TRBV5-1, the J call TRBJ1-2; 7 bases are shared with TRBD1. The V segment lost 4 bases and the J segment 5 bases; nucleotides outside the gene matches: 23. Germline assignment: CDR1 SGHRS and CDR2 YFSETQ. The CDR3 totals 19 residues. CDR3: CASSLTTGNLGLSGYGYTF. Written as DNA, the CDR3 is TGCGCCAGCAGCCTAACGACAGGGAACCTAGGGCTTAGTGGGTATGGCTACACCTTC.

The chain uses TRBV5-6 and TRBJ2-3, with D maybe TRBD1 (5 bases). CDR3 length: 17 residues. V was shortened by 0 bases and J by 1 base, with 15 bases between the two germline ends. The V gene's germline CDR1 is SGHDT and CDR2 YYEEEE. The CDR3 spells CASSLARALRGTDTQYF. CDR3 bases: TGTGCCAGCAGCTTGGCCAGGGCCCTAAGGGGCACAGATACGCAGTATTTT.

This clonotype is categorized as medium-sized. The CDR3 region has the DNA TGTGCCAGCAGTTACGCAGGGACTGAAGCTTTCTTT. As protein: CASSYAGTEAFF. The chain has TRBV6-5 and TRBJ1-1, with D tentatively TRBD1 (5 bases). V was clipped by 2 bases and J by 5 bases, with 6 bases between them. The CDR3 has 12 residues. Germline lookup yields CDR1 MNHEY and CDR2 SVGAGI.

This clonotype is medium-sized (0.01 to 0.1%). The chain links TRBV7-3 to TRBJ2-2; D is uncertain. CDR1 is SGHTA and CDR2 is FQGTGA in the germline V gene. The CDR3 runs to 13 residues. V lost 0 bases to trimming and J lost 1 base, with 0 bases between them. The CDR3: CASSLTNTGELFF. As DNA, the CDR3 is TGTGCCAGCAGCTTAACGAACACCGGGGAGCTGTTTTTT.

V is TRBV12-3 or TRBV12-4 and J is TRBJ2-7; 11 bases fit TRBD2. V lost 0 bases to trimming and J lost 7 bases; unmatched junction nucleotides: 8. The CDR3 has 16 residues. The CDR3 loop reads CASSLAPTSGAHEQYF. CDR3 bases: TGTGCCAGCAGTTTAGCTCCGACTAGCGGGGCGCATGAGCAGTACTTC.

By sample fraction, this clonotype is medium-sized. The V and J genes are TRBV20-1 and TRBJ1-2, with D maybe TRBD1 (5 bases). Trimming cost V 0 bases and J 6 bases, with 11 bases left between them. Germline assignment: CDR1 DFQATT and CDR2 SNEGSKA (reference sequence). CDR3 length: 13 amino acids. The CDR3 sequence is CSARDGGVNGYTF. The CDR3 coding sequence is TGCAGTGCTAGAGATGGAGGGGTCAATGGCTACACCTTC.

In its sample, this clonotype was seen a few times. The V gene is TRBV10-1, the J gene TRBJ2-1, with 8 positions matching TRBD2. The CDR3 runs 14 residues. Per the germline V gene, CDR1 is WNHNN and CDR2 is SYGVQD (reference sequence). V was clipped by 8 bases and J by 9 bases; unmatched bases: 12. In nucleotides, the CDR3 is TGCGCCAGCGGTAAAGCGGGGGACGTCGGTGAGCAGTTCTTC. Its translation is CASGKAGDVGEQFF.

This clonotype has just a few counts. The chain links TRBV11-2 to TRBJ1-3; D gene unclear. The germline CDR1 and CDR2 sequences are SGHAT and FQNNGV. The CDR3 extends over 12 amino acids. Trimming shortened V by 7 bases and J by 1 base, and 5 bases separated the two germline ends. CDR3 loop: CASNPSGNTIYF. As DNA, the CDR3 is TGTGCCAGCAACCCTTCTGGAAACACCATATATTTT.

By share of the sample, this clonotype is medium-sized. This chain connects TRBV7-6 to TRBJ2-3; TRBD2 might be the D (7 bases). The CDR3 is 17 residues long. The V gene's germline CDR1 is SGHVS and CDR2 FNYEAQ. V was trimmed by 1 base and J by 4 bases, leaving 18 bases between them. CDR3 nucleotide sequence: TGTGCCAGCAGCTTAGGACTGGGGGGCGGGGGCCCAGATACGCAGTATTTT. Amino acid sequence: CASSLGLGGGGPDTQYF. Complete variable domain (other parts from reference TRBV7-6 and TRBJ2-3): GAGVSQSPRYKVTKRGQDVALRCDPISGHVSLYWYRQALGQGPEFLTYFNYEAQQDKSGLPNDRFSAERPEGSISTLTIQRTEQRDSAMYRCASSLGLGGGGPDTQYFGPGTRLTVL.